This is a list of T cell receptor beta chains from one sample in a study of cytomegalovirus exposure and HLA in healthy donors. The method was immunoSEQ multiplex PCR; TCRdb's version includes in-frame clones alone and lacks a portion of them. This sample contains some 110,000 clones. The source material was PBMCs. The source is a young man in good health and CMV-seronegative. Each CDR3 is given with its conserved first and last residue. D genes are given only for firm matches.

TRBJ2-3	TRBD2	TRBV10-3	CAISESGGGGGARTDTQYF	TGTGCCATCAGTGAGTCGGGTGGCGGCGGGGGGGCCAGAACAGATACGCAGTATTTT
TRBJ2-2	.	TRBV7-3	CASSFGLTDTGELFF	TGTGCCAGCAGCTTCGGGTTGACGGACACCGGGGAGCTGTTTTTT
TRBJ1-1	.	TRBV29-1	CSVARVQDTEAFF	TGCAGCGTTGCGAGGGTGCAGGACACTGAAGCTTTCTTT
TRBJ1-5	.	TRBV11-2	CASSSSGDQPQHF	TGTGCCAGCAGCTCGTCAGGGGATCAGCCCCAGCATTTT
TRBJ2-1	.	TRBV11-1	CASASFEGSNEQFF	TGTGCCAGCGCCTCTTTTGAAGGGAGCAATGAGCAGTTCTTC
TRBJ2-5	TRBD2	TRBV14	CASSRELARRETQYF	TGTGCCAGCAGCCGAGAACTAGCGCGGAGAGAGACCCAGTACTTC
TRBJ2-2	TRBD2	TRBV4-3	CASSQDRGGNTGELFF	TGCGCCAGCAGCCAAGATCGCGGGGGGAACACCGGGGAGCTGTTTTTT
TRBJ2-7	.	TRBV11-2	CASSPKEQGWATEQYF	TGTGCCAGCAGCCCCAAAGAGCAGGGGTGGGCTACCGAGCAGTACTTC
TRBJ1-3	.	TRBV7-9	CASSLRDSGNTIYF	TGTGCCAGCAGCTTAAGAGACTCTGGAAACACCATATATTTT
TRBJ1-1	TRBD1	TRBV2	CAGRETGDTEAFF	TGTGCCGGAAGGGAGACAGGGGACACTGAAGCTTTCTTT
TRBJ1-5	.	TRBV5-1	CASSQGNSNQPQHF	TGCGCCAGCTCACAGGGCAATAGCAATCAGCCCCAGCATTTT
TRBJ1-5	.	TRBV6-6	CASSYSTFNQPQHF	TGTGCCAGCAGTTACAGCACCTTCAATCAGCCCCAGCATTTT
TRBJ2-3	TRBD2	TRBV11-2	CASSLGTSGGRGADTQYF	TGTGCCAGCAGCTTAGGGACTAGCGGGGGCCGAGGGGCAGATACGCAGTATTTT
TRBJ2-6	TRBD1	TRBV25-1	CASRGGTGGKGGANVLTF	TGTGCCAGCAGGGGAGGAACAGGGGGCAAAGGTGGGGCCAACGTCCTGACTTTC
TRBJ2-7	.	TRBV19	CASIGNYEQYF	TGTGCCAGTATCGGGAACTACGAGCAGTACTTC
TRBJ2-5	TRBD2	TRBV19	CASSIRTSGGAGETQYF	TGTGCCAGTAGTATAAGGACTAGCGGGGGGGCCGGAGAGACCCAGTACTTC
TRBJ1-2	TRBD1	TRBV7-6	CASSLFGDSEQPMRGYTF	TGTGCCAGCAGCTTATTCGGGGACAGTGAACAACCTATGCGTGGCTACACCTTC
TRBJ2-7	TRBD2	TRBV15	CATSRDLGGEQYF	TGTGCCACCAGCAGAGATTTGGGGGGGGAGCAGTACTTC
TRBJ1-6	.	TRBV19	CASSPGSDNSPLHF	TGTGCCAGTAGTCCGGGATCTGATAATTCACCCCTCCACTTT
TRBJ2-2	.	TRBV11-1	CASRYRPGELFF	TGTGCCAGCAGATATCGTCCCGGGGAGCTGTTCTTT
TRBJ1-4	TRBD1	TRBV18	CASSFTPGQVVEKLFF	TGTGCCAGCTCCTTCACCCCGGGACAGGTCGTTGAAAAACTGTTTTTT
TRBJ1-4	.	TRBV18	CASSVQINEKLFF	TGTGCCAGCTCAGTACAGATTAATGAAAAACTGTTTTTT
TRBJ1-3	.	TRBV28	CASSQVLSGGNTIYF	TGTGCCAGCAGTCAAGTCTTATCCGGTGGAAACACCATATATTTT
TRBJ2-3	TRBD2	TRBV10-1	CASSEDPGGDPHTDTQYF	TGCGCCAGCAGTGAAGACCCGGGGGGGGACCCCCACACAGATACGCAGTATTTT
TRBJ2-3	TRBD2	TRBV7-9	CASSLASGGADDTQYF	TGTGCCAGCAGCTTAGCTAGCGGGGGGGCTGACGATACGCAGTATTTT
TRBJ2-5	TRBD2	TRBV27	CASSLTGTSLETQYF	TGTGCCAGCAGTTTAACCGGGACTAGTTTAGAGACCCAGTACTTC
TRBJ2-1	.	TRBV15	CATSRSLGGAGSYNEQFF	TGTGCCACCAGCAGATCCCTAGGGGGGGCCGGCTCCTACAATGAGCAGTTCTTC
TRBJ2-3	TRBD2	TRBV29-1	CSVSPSGRSQYF	TGCAGCGTTTCTCCTAGCGGACGTTCGCAGTATTTT
TRBJ1-1	.	TRBV21-1	CASSNLRENTEAFF	TGTGCCAGCAGCAACCTGAGAGAGAACACTGAAGCTTTCTTT
TRBJ2-7	TRBD1	TRBV13	CASSYRDRDYEQYF	TGTGCCAGCAGTTACCGGGACAGGGACTACGAGCAGTACTTC
TRBJ1-2	.	TRBV7-2	CASSPDGSPGVGANYGYTF	TGTGCCAGCAGCCCCGACGGGTCCCCGGGGGTTGGAGCTAACTATGGCTACACCTTC
TRBJ2-5	.	TRBV27	CASSRRDQETQYF	TGTGCCAGCAGCAGACGGGACCAAGAGACCCAGTACTTC
TRBJ2-7	.	TRBV11-2	CASSLEGLGGEQYF	TGTGCCAGCAGCTTAGAGGGGCTAGGTGGCGAGCAGTACTTC
TRBJ1-2	.	TRBV7-8	CASSLEGVTTNYGYTF	TGTGCCAGCAGCTTAGAGGGAGTAACAACTAACTATGGCTACACCTTC
TRBJ2-1	.	TRBV7-9	CASSLRGAGNNEQFF	TGTGCCAGCAGCTTAAGGGGCGCAGGGAACAATGAGCAGTTCTTC
TRBJ2-3	.	TRBV10-1	CASAEQGWGADTQYF	TGCGCCAGCGCCGAACAGGGATGGGGCGCAGATACGCAGTATTTT